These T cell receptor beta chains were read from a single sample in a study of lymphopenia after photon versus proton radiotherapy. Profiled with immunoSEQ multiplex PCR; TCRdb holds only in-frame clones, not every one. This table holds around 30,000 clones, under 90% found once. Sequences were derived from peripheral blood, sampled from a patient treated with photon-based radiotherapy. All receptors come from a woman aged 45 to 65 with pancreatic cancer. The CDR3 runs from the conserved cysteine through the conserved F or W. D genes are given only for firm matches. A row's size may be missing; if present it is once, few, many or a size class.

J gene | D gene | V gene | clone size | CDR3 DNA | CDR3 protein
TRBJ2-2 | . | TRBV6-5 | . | TGTGCCAGCAGTTGGAACACCGGGGAGCTGTTTTTT | CASSWNTGELFF
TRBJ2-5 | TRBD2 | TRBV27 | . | TGTGCCAGCAGTCTTAGCGGGACTGAGACCCAGTACTTC | CASSLSGTETQYF
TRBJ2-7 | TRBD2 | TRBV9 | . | TGTGCCAGCAGCGCCGGGACTAGCGGGAGGGGCTACGAGCAGTACTTC | CASSAGTSGRGYEQYF
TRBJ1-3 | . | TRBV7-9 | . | TGTGCCAGCAGCCCCGGGTCACTTAACACCATATATTTT | CASSPGSLNTIYF
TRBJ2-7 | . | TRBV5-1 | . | TGCGCCAGCAGCTTGTCCCGGACCGAGGGGGAGCAGTACTTC | CASSLSRTEGEQYF
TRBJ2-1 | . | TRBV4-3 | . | TGCGCCAGCAGCCAGACAGGAAGGGGGAATGAGCAGTTCTTC | CASSQTGRGNEQFF
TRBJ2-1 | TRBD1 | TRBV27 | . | TGTGCCAGCAGTTCGACAGGGGGTTATGAGCAGTTCTTC | CASSSTGGYEQFF
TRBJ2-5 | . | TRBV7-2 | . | TGTGCCAGCAGCTTAAGGATGGGGGGCAGCCCACAAGAGACCCAGTACTTC | CASSLRMGGSPQETQYF
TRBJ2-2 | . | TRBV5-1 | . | TGCGCCAGCAAAAAGGTACCCAACACCGGGGAGCTGTTTTTT | CASKKVPNTGELFF
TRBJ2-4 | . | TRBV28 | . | TGTGCCAGCAGGTCAGGGTATTCGGGAAACATTCAGTACTTC | CASRSGYSGNIQYF
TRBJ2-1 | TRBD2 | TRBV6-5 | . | TGTGCCAGCAGTTATGGACTAGCGGGCTACAATGAGCAGTTCTTC | CASSYGLAGYNEQFF
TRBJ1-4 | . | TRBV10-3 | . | TGTGCCATCAGTGCGGGAAGTACTAATGAAAAACTGTTTTTT | CAISAGSTNEKLFF
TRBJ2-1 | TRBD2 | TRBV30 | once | TGTGCCTGGAGTGTAAGAGGGGGACTAGCCAATGAGCAGTTCTTC | CAWSVRGGLANEQFF
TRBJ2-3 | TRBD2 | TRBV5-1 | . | TGCGCCAGCAGCTTGGGCGGGAGTGCAGATACGCAGTATTTT | CASSLGGSADTQYF
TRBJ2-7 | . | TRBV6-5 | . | TGTGCCAGCAGCCGGCGCGACCGGAGGGCGGGGGAGCAGTACTTC | CASSRRDRRAGEQYF
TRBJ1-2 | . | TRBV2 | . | TGTGCCAGCAGTGAAGAGGGCCGGGCCTTCTATGGCTACACCTTC | CASSEEGRAFYGYTF
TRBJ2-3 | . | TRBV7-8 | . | TGTGCCAGCAGCATCAGACAGCTAAGGGCAGATACGCAGTATTTT | CASSIRQLRADTQYF
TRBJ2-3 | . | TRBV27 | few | TGTGCCAGCTGCTCCCTGGGGCGTGGCGCACACGCTTCAGATACGCAGTATTTT | CASCSLGRGAHASDTQYF